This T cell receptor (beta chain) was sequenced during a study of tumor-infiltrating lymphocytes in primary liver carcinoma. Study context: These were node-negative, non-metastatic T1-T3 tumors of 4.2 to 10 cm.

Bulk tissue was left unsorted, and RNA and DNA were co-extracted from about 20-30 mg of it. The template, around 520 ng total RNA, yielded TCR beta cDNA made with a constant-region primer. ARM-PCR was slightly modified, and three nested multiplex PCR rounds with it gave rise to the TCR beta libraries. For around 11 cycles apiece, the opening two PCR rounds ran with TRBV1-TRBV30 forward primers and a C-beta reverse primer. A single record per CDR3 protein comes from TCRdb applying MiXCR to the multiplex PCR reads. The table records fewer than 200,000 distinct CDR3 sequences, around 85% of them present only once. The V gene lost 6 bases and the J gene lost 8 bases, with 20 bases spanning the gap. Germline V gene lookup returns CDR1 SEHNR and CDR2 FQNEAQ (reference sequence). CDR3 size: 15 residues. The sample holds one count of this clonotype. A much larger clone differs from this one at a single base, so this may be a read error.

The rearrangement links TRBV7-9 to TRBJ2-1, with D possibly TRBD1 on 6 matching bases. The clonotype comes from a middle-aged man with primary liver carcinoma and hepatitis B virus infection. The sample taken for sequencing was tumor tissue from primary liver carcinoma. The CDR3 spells CASSIRGDPGDEQFF. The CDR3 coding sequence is TGTGCCAGCAGTATCCGAGGGGATCCAGGGGATGAGCAGTTCTTC.